This TCR beta chain was sequenced in a study of T cell responses to AZD1222 COVID-19 vaccine. This CDR3 has 16 amino acids. The germline CDR1 and CDR2 sequences are SGDLS and YYNGEE. V lost 0 bases, J lost 4 bases, and 15 bases lay in between. Using immunoSEQ multiplex PCR, the repertoire was profiled, and TCRdb retains in-frame clones only, with some absent. Of more than 110,000 clones in the sample, roughly 90% were seen once. The V gene is TRBV9, the J gene TRBJ2-3; no clear D. The TCR was taken from an adult in good health. The sample was peripheral blood, taken on day 0 of AZD1222 vaccination. CDR3 sequence: CASSVGALDLSDTQYF. In DNA form, the CDR3 reads TGTGCCAGCAGCGTAGGGGCTCTAGACTTGTCAGATACGCAGTATTTT. Variable domain in full (rest from reference TRBV9 and TRBJ2-3): DSGVTQTPKHLITATGQRVTLRCSPRSGDLSVYWYQQSLDQGLQFLIQYYNGEERAKGNILERFSAQQFPDLHSELNLSSLELGDSALYFCASSVGALDLSDTQYFGPGTRLTVL.